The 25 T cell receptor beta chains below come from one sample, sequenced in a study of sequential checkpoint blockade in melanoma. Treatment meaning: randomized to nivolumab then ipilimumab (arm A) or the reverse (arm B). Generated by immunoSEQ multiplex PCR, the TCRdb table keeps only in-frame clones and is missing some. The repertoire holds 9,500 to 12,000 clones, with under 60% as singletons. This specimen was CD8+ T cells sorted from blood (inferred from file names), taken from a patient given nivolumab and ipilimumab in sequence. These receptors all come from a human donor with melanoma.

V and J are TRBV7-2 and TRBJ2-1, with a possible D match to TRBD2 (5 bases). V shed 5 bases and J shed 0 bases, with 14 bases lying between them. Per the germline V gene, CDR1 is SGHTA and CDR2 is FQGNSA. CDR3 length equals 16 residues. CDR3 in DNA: TGTGCCAGCAGCCTGGGGAGCGGACGCTCCTACAATGAGCAGTTCTTC. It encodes CASSLGSGRSYNEQFF.

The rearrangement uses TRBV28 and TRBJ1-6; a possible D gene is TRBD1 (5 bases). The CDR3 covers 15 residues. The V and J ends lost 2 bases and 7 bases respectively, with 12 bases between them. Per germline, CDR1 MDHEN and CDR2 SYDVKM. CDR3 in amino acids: CASSLNYRSNSPLHF. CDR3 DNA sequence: TGTGCCAGCAGTTTAAACTACAGGTCCAATTCACCCCTCCACTTT. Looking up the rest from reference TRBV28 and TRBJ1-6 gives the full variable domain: DVKVTQSSRYLVKRTGEKVFLECVQDMDHENMFWYRQDPGLGLRLIYFSYDVKMKEKGDIPEGYSVSREKKERFSLILESASTNQTSMYLCASSLNYRSNSPLHFGNGTRLTVT.

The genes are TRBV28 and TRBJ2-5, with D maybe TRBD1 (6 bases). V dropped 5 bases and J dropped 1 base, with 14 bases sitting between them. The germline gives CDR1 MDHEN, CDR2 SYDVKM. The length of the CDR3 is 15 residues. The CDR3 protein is CASSATGSGQETQYF. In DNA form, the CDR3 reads TGTGCCAGCAGTGCCACAGGGTCCGGCCAAGAGACCCAGTACTTC.

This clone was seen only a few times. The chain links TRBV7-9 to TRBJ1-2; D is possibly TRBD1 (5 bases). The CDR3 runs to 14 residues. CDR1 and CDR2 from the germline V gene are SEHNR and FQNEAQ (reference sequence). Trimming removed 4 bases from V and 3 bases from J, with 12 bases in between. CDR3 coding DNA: TGTGCCAGCAGCTCAGGGTACGGATACTATGGCTACACCTTC. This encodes CASSSGYGYYGYTF.

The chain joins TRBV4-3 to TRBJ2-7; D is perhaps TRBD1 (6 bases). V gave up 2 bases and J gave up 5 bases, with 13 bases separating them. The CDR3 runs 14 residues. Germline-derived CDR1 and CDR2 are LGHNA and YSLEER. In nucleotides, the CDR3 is TGCGCCAGCAGCCAATCCGGACAGAGCCACGAGCAGTACTTC. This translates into CASSQSGQSHEQYF.

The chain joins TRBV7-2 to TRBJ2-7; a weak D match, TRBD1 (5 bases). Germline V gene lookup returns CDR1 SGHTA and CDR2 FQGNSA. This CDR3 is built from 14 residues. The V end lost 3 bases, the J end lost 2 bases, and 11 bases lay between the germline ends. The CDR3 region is CASSLNGRAYEQYF. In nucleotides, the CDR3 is TGTGCCAGCAGCTTGAACGGCAGGGCCTACGAGCAGTACTTC.

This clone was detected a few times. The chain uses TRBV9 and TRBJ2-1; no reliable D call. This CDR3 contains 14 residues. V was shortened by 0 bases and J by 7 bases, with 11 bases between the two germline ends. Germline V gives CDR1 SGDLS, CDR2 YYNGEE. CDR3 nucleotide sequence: TGTGCCAGCAGCGTAGTGGGTGAAGCGAATGAGCAGTTCTTC. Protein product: CASSVVGEANEQFF.

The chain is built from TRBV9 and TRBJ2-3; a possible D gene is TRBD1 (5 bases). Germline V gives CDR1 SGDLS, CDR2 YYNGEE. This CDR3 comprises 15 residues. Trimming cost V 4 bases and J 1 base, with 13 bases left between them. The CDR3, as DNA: TGTGCCAGCAGCCAGACGTGGGGCCGCACAGATACGCAGTATTTT. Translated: CASSQTWGRTDTQYF.

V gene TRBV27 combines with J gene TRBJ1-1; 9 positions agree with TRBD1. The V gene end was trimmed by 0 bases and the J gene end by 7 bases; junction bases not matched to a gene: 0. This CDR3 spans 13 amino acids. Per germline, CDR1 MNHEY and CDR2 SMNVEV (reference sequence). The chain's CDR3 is CASSLSGQGEAFF. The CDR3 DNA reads TGTGCCAGCAGTTTATCGGGACAGGGTGAAGCTTTCTTT.

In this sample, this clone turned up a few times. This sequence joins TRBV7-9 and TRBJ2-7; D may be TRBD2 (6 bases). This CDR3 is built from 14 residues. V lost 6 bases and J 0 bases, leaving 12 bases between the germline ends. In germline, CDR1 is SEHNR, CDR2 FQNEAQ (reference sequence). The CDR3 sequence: CASRPMTSSYEQYF. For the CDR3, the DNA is TGTGCCAGCAGACCAATGACTAGCTCCTACGAGCAGTACTTC.

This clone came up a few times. The CDR3 reads CASSQAWTVSYEQYF. The CDR3 DNA follows: TGCGCCAGCAGCCAAGCCTGGACAGTCTCCTACGAGCAGTACTTC. V gene TRBV4-3 combines with J gene TRBJ2-7; tentatively, D is TRBD1 (6 bases). This CDR3 has 15 amino acids. V lost 1 base and J 0 bases, leaving 10 bases between the germline ends. CDR1 LGHNA and CDR2 YSLEER come from the germline V gene.

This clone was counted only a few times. The CDR3 nucleotides are TGTGCCAGCAGCTTTCGGACATTCTCCCCGGAGGGCTACACCTTC. It is translated as CASSFRTFSPEGYTF. The rearrangement uses TRBV5-4 and TRBJ1-2, with D possibly matching TRBD1 (5 bases). Germline V gene sequence: CDR1 SGHNT, CDR2 YYREEE (reference sequence). Trimming removed 2 bases at V and 8 bases at J, with 19 bases between. CDR3 length: 15 residues.

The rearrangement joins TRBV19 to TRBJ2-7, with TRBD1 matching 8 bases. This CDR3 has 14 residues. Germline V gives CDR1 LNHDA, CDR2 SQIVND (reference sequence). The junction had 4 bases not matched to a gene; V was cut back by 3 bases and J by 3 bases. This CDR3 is CASSMTGANYEQYF. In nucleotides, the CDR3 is TGTGCCAGTAGTATGACAGGGGCTAACTACGAGCAGTACTTC.

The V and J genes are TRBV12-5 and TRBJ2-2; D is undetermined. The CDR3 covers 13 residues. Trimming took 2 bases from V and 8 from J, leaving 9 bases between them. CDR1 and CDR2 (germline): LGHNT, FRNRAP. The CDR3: CASGLPNTGELFF. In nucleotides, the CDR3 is TGTGCTAGTGGTTTGCCAAATACAGGGGAGCTGTTTTTT.

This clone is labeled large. The CDR3 loop is CASSQAASGRIGDTGELFF. For the CDR3, the DNA is TGTGCCAGCAGCCAAGCCGCTAGCGGGAGGATTGGAGACACCGGGGAGCTGTTTTTT. The rearrangement uses TRBV4-2 and TRBJ2-2, with 11 bases identical to TRBD2. This CDR3 comprises 19 residues. The V and J ends lost 1 base and 3 bases, in that order; junction bases with no gene match: 10. Germline assignment: CDR1 LGHNA and CDR2 YNFKEQ.

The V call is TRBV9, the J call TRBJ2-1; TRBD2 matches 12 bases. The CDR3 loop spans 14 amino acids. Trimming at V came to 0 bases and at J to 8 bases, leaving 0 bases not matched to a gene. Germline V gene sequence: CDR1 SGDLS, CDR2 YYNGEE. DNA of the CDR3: TGTGCCAGCAGCGTAGGACTAGCGGGAGATGAGCAGTTCTTC. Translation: CASSVGLAGDEQFF.

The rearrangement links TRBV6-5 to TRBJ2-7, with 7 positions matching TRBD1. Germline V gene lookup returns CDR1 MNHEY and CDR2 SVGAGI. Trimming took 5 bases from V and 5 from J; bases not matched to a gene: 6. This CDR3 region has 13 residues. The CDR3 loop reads CASSLTGVDEQYF. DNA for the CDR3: TGTGCCAGCAGTCTCACAGGGGTGGACGAGCAGTACTTC.

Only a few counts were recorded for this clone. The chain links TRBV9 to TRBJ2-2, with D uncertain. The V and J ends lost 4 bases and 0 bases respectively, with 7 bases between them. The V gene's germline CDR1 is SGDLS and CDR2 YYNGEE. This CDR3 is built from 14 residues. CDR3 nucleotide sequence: TGTGCCAGCAGCCTGACTCCGAACACCGGGGAGCTGTTTTTT. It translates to CASSLTPNTGELFF. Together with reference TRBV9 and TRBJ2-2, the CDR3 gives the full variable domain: DSGVTQTPKHLITATGQRVTLRCSPRSGDLSVYWYQQSLDQGLQFLIQYYNGEERAKGNILERFSAQQFPDLHSELNLSSLELGDSALYFCASSLTPNTGELFFGEGSRLTVL.

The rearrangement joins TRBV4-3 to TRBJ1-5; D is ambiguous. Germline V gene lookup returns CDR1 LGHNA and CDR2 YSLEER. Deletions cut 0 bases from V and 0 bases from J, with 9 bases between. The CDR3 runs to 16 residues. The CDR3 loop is CASSQDRWSSNQPQHF. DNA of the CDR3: TGCGCCAGCAGCCAAGATCGATGGAGTAGCAATCAGCCCCAGCATTTT.

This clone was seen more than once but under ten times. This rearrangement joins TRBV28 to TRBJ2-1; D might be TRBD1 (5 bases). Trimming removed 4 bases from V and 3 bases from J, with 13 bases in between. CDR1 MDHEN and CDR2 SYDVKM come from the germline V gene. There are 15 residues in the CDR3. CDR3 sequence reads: CASSSDITYYNEQFF. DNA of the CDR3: TGTGCCAGCAGTTCGGACATTACGTACTACAATGAGCAGTTCTTC.

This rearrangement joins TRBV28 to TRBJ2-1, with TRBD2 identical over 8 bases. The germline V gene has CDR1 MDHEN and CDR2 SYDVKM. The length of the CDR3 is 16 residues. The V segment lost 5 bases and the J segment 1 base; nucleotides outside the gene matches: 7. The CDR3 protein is CASSLTSGFSYNEQFF. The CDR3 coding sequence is TGTGCCAGCAGTCTAACTAGCGGTTTTTCCTACAATGAGCAGTTCTTC.

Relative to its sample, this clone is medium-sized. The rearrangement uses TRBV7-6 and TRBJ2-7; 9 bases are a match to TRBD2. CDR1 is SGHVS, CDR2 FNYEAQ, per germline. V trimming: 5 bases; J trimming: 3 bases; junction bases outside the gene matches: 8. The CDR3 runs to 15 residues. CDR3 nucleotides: TGTGCCAGCAGCGCCGAGGGACTAGCAGACTACGAGCAGTACTTC. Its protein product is CASSAEGLADYEQYF. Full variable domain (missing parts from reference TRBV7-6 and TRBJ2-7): GAGVSQSPRYKVTKRGQDVALRCDPISGHVSLYWYRQALGQGPEFLTYFNYEAQQDKSGLPNDRFSAERPEGSISTLTIQRTEQRDSAMYRCASSAEGLADYEQYFGPGTRLTVT.

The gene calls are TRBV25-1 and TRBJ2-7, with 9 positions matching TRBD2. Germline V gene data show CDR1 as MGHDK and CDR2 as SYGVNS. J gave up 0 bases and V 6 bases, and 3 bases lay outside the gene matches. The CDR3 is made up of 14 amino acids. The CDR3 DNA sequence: TGTGCCAGCAGGGCTAGCGGGATCTCCTACGAGCAGTACTTC. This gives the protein CASRASGISYEQYF.

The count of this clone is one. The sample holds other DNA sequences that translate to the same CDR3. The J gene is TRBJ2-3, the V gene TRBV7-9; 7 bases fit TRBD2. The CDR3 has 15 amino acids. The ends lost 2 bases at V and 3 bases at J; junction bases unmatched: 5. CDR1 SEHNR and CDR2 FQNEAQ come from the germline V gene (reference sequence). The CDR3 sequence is CASSLTGGGTDTQYF. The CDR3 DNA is TGTGCCAGCAGCTTAACCGGCGGGGGAACAGATACGCAGTATTTT.

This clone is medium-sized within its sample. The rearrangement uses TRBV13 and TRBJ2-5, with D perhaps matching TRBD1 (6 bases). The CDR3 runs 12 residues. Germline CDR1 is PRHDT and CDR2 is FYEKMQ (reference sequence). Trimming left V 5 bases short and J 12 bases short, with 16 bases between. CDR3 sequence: CASSLERTVKYF. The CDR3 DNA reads TGTGCCAGCAGCCTAGAACGGACAGTGAAGTACTTC. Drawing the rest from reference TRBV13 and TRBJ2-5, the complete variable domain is AAGVIQSPRHLIKEKRETATLKCYPIPRHDTVYWYQQGPGQDPQFLISFYEKMQSDKGSIPDRFSAQQFSDYHSELNMSSLELGDSALYFCASSLERTVKYFGPGTRLLVL.